This T cell receptor beta chain was documented in a study of T cell responses to AZD1222 COVID-19 vaccine (dated by TCRdb to the early 2020s). Context from the whole study: AZD1222 recipients whose second dose came at about 4 weeks and those whose second dose came at about 12 weeks were combined into one group, since spike-specific TCR depth and breadth did not differ between the two schedules. A total of roughly 240 trial participants underwent TCR sequencing, of whom about 200 received two doses of AZD1222 and 26 received two doses of the MenACWY control vaccine. Trial participants were enrolled by age into subgroups of 18-55, 56-69 and 70-plus years, and around 150, 28 and 57 TCR-sequenced participants, respectively, were included in these subgroups. Broader findings and caveats from the paper: CD4 TCRs associated with the vaccine covered the entire spike protein, and the dominant responses were in regions 160-218 and 743-854. Conclusions about previously exposed vaccinees are limited because only a handful of AZD1222 recipients were SARS-CoV-2 seropositive at baseline. After two AZD1222 doses, both the breadth and the depth of spike-specific TCRs were significantly higher than at day 0 and than in MenACWY recipients. Reportedly, almost half of the unique spike-specific TCRs recognized epitopes lying outside the regions that are mutated in the B.1.351 and B.1.1.7 variants. Participants were mostly white British and included more females than males, and it was suggested by the authors that clonal diversity may have been underestimated. In the small 56-69-year group, the increase in depth fell short of significance, most likely because of low power. No day 14 peak-response samples were available, so repertoires were characterized only after the peak T cell response.

As for this clone: The specificity of this receptor is unknown. No much larger clone exists at a distance of one base, and base qualities are not known.

The CDR1 and CDR2 encoded by the germline V gene are SGHTA and FQGNSA. The CDR3 numbers 18 residues from cysteine through phenylalanine. The entry retains the CDR3 DNA only, 54 bases that are in frame from base 1. The junction shows trimming of 5 bases on V and 7 bases on J, and the gene matches do not reach 15 bases of it. Read against the paper, the sample's time point label means: baseline before first vaccination. Vaccinee samples were obtained from the UK trials COV001 and COV002, which included a single-blind randomized controlled phase 2/3 trial of AZD1222 (ChAdOx1 nCoV-19) in healthy adults. Trial participant PBMC samples were collected at day 0 and day 28 after the second dose for TCRbeta chain sequencing. The CDR3 regions of human TCRbeta chains were analyzed by immunosequencing. Turning to the authors' computational methods: TCRs in the repertoires were matched against a reference library of SARS-CoV-2-specific TCRs that had been generated with the MIRA antigen-specificity platform. Breadth meant the fraction of unique TCRs that were SARS-CoV-2-associated, whereas depth meant the fraction of total T cells that were SARS-CoV-2-associated. Using the MIRA data, every spike-specific TCR was mapped to the spike region that the TCR reacted to and assigned to either a CD4 or a CD8 class. Log10-transformed breadth and depth values were compared by one-way ANOVA with Sidak's multiple comparisons tests. TCRdb holds this immuneACCESS table with in-frame rearrangements only. Some clones are missing; in checked studies, unresolved V genes explain under half, and the rest has no known cause. D and trimming come from the DNA, and the V and J calls and clone size come from that table. Within this sample are 100,000 or so clones, with approximately 87% of them counted one time only. Less than 15% of the sample is held by the ten biggest clonotypes.

The sample was peripheral blood, taken on day 0 of AZD1222 vaccination. This TCR came from an adult in good health. The sequence joins TRBV7-2 to TRBJ2-1; the junction holds 12 bases that match TRBD2. The nucleotide sequence is TGTGCCAGCAGCGGTGACCAACTAGCGGGAGGACGGGTGAATGAGCAGTTCTTC. Its coded protein is CASSGDQLAGGRVNEQFF. The full variable domain, with segments outside the CDR3 supplied by the reference TRBV7-2 and TRBJ2-1 proteins, appears as GAGVSQSPSNKVTEKGKDVELRCDPISGHTALYWYRQSLGQGLEFLIYFQGNSAPDKSGLPSDRFSAERTGGSVSTLTIQRTQQEDSAVYLCASSGDQLAGGRVNEQFFGPGTRLTVL.